These 21 T cell receptor beta chains share one sample of origin, sequenced in a study of cytomegalovirus exposure and HLA in healthy donors. The primer mix had 60 Vbeta and 13 Jbeta primers. Repertoires were generated with immunoSEQ multiplex PCR, while TCRdb's copy carries only in-frame clones and drops some. The table has around 170,000 clones, approximately 79% seen once; the top ten hold 0.69%. Material for sequencing was PBMCs. These receptors all come from a woman aged 40 to 50 in good health and CMV-seronegative.

The J gene is TRBJ1-2, the V gene TRBV28, with a weak D call TRBD1 (5 bases). Germline V gene data show CDR1 as MDHEN and CDR2 as SYDVKM. The V end lost 6 bases, the J end lost 0 bases, and 26 bases lay between the germline ends. The CDR3 consists of 19 residues. The CDR3 spells CASSLPRAQGRRSNYGYTF. CDR3 sequence (DNA): TGTGCCAGCAGCCTCCCCAGGGCGCAGGGCCGAAGATCTAACTATGGCTACACCTTC.

This chain joins TRBV28 and TRBJ2-5, with 9 bases lining up with TRBD1. TRBJ2-7 matches the DNA end more closely, so the J call is doubtful. CDR3 size: 14 residues. Looked up from germline, CDR1 is MDHEN and CDR2 is SYDVKM. For the CDR3, the DNA is TGTGCCAGCGGGACGACAGGGGGGAAGAACGAGCAGTACTTC. Its protein is CASGTTGGKNEQYF.

The gene calls are TRBV6-5 and TRBJ1-2; 7 bases agree with TRBD1. Germline V gives CDR1 MNHEY, CDR2 SVGAGI. J lost 3 bases, V lost 6 bases, and 1 base had no gene match. The CDR3 is made up of 12 amino acids. This CDR3 reads CASSRGDYGYTF. CDR3 DNA: TGTGCCAGCAGCAGGGGGGACTATGGCTACACCTTC.

V gene TRBV7-9 combines with J gene TRBJ2-5; 8 bases fit TRBD2. The CDR3 extends over 16 amino acids. The ends lost 5 bases at V and 2 bases at J; junction bases unmatched: 10. The V gene's germline CDR1 is SEHNR and CDR2 FQNEAQ (reference sequence). The CDR3 bases are TGTGCCAGCAGCCTAACGGCGGGAGGACCTCAAGAGACCCAGTACTTC. Translated, it gives CASSLTAGGPQETQYF.

V is TRBV29-1 and J is TRBJ1-1; D gene ambiguous. Trimming took 0 bases from V and 2 from J, leaving 16 bases between them. The CDR3 is made up of 16 amino acids. Germline lookup yields CDR1 SQVTM and CDR2 ANQGSEA. The CDR3 region is CSVEDGMGFFNTEAFF. The CDR3 DNA reads TGCAGCGTTGAAGACGGGATGGGTTTCTTTAACACTGAAGCTTTCTTT. Full variable domain (outside the CDR3, taken from reference TRBV29-1 and TRBJ1-1): SAVISQKPSRDICQRGTSLTIQCQVDSQVTMMFWYRQQPGQSLTLIATANQGSEATYESGFVIDKFPISRPNLTFSTLTVSNMSPEDSSIYLCSVEDGMGFFNTEAFFGQGTRLTVV.

J is TRBJ1-2 and V is TRBV5-4; 11 bases fit TRBD1. Trimming removed 4 bases from V and 6 bases from J; junction bases left unmatched: 5. This CDR3 has 14 amino acids. CDR1 is SGHNT, CDR2 YYREEE, per germline (reference sequence). This chain's CDR3 is CASSVGQGVNGYTF. In nucleotides, the CDR3 is TGTGCCAGCAGCGTGGGACAGGGGGTGAATGGCTACACCTTC. The full variable domain, completed using reference TRBV5-4 and TRBJ1-2, is ETGVTQSPTHLIKTRGQQVTLRCSSQSGHNTVSWYQQALGQGPQFIFQYYREEENGRGNFPPRFSGLQFPNYSSELNVNALELDDSALYLCASSVGQGVNGYTFGSGTRLTVV.

The chain has TRBV5-1 and TRBJ1-2; 7 positions agree with TRBD1. Looked up from germline, CDR1 is SGHRS and CDR2 is YFSETQ. The CDR3 is 17 amino acids. V was clipped by 0 bases and J by 6 bases; unmatched bases: 14. The CDR3 DNA reads TGCGCCAGCAGCTTGGAGAGACAGGGACGCGATTTTCATGGCTACACCTTC. It encodes CASSLERQGRDFHGYTF.

This rearrangement joins TRBV7-9 to TRBJ2-3, with 7 bases matching TRBD2. V shed 6 bases and J 1 base; nucleotides not matched to a gene: 7. CDR1 and CDR2 from the germline V gene are SEHNR and FQNEAQ (reference sequence). CDR3 length equals 15 residues. The CDR3 DNA reads as TGTGCCAGCAGACCTACGGGGGGACGCACAGATACGCAGTATTTT. Translation: CASRPTGGRTDTQYF.

The V call is TRBV5-6, the J call TRBJ2-2, with 8 bases lining up with TRBD1. V lost 6 bases and J lost 6; bases outside the gene matches: 7. This CDR3 contains 14 residues. Germline V lookup: CDR1 SGHDT, CDR2 YYEEEE. Here the CDR3 reads CASTQGARAGELFF. The CDR3 DNA sequence: TGTGCCAGCACGCAGGGGGCACGGGCCGGGGAGCTGTTTTTT.

The chain uses TRBV10-3 and TRBJ1-2; 10 nucleotides agree with TRBD1. The CDR3 has 13 residues. The germline CDR1 and CDR2 sequences are ENHRY and SYGVKD. Trimming cost V 5 bases and J 6 bases; bases outside gene matches: 3. CDR3 in amino acids: CAISSTGGDGYTF. The CDR3 coding sequence is TGTGCCATCAGTTCGACAGGGGGCGATGGCTACACCTTC.

The rearrangement links TRBV7-3 to TRBJ2-3, with unresolved D. The CDR3 sequence is 15 residues long. The V end was cut by 4 bases, the J end by 1 base, with 12 bases between. CDR1 is SGHTA and CDR2 is FQGTGA in the germline V gene. In DNA, the CDR3 is TGTGCCAGCAGCTCGCAAGAGGTGGGCACAGATACGCAGTATTTT. The encoded protein is CASSSQEVGTDTQYF.

In its sample, this clone was seen a few times. The chain uses TRBV4-2 and TRBJ2-7, with D possibly matching TRBD1 (6 bases). Germline V gives CDR1 LGHNA, CDR2 YNFKEQ. Trimming took off 0 bases at V and 4 bases at J, with 13 bases between the two ends. This CDR3 has 15 amino acids. The CDR3 region has the DNA TGTGCCAGCAGCCAAGATGACGGACAGCTGTACGAGCAGTACTTC. It yields the protein CASSQDDGQLYEQYF.

V usage is TRBV19 and J usage is TRBJ2-1, with TRBD1 identical over 12 bases. Germline V gene data show CDR1 as LNHDA and CDR2 as SQIVND (reference sequence). V lost 1 base to trimming and J lost 7 bases; unmatched junction nucleotides: 5. The CDR3 consists of 16 residues. The CDR3 DNA reads as TGTGCCAGTAGTATAGTAGGGGACAGGGGGCGGAATGAGCAGTTCTTC. Its protein product is CASSIVGDRGRNEQFF. Variable domain in full (rest from reference TRBV19 and TRBJ2-1): DGGITQSPKYLFRKEGQNVTLSCEQNLNHDAMYWYRQDPGQGLRLIYYSQIVNDFQKGDIAEGYSVSREKKESFPLTVTSAQKNPTAFYLCASSIVGDRGRNEQFFGPGTRLTVL.

The chain couples TRBV7-9 to TRBJ2-1; TRBD2 is a possible D gene (6 bases). Deletions cut 1 base from V and 9 bases from J, with 13 bases between. Per germline, CDR1 SEHNR and CDR2 FQNEAQ (reference sequence). The CDR3 length is 14 residues. The CDR3 loop is CASSLGLLGGEQFF. CDR3 nucleotides: TGTGCCAGCAGCTTAGGCCTCCTCGGGGGTGAGCAGTTCTTC.

This clone was picked up one time. V and J are TRBV7-9 and TRBJ1-2, with D hard to call. CDR3 length: 12 amino acids. Trimming cost V 5 bases and J 11 bases, with 15 bases left between them. The germline CDR1 and CDR2 sequences are SEHNR and FQNEAQ (reference sequence). The CDR3: CASSLRDYGYTF. In DNA form, the CDR3 reads TGTGCCAGCAGCCTCCGGGATTACGGGTACACCTTC.

The V gene is TRBV5-4, the J gene TRBJ1-4; 10 bases fit TRBD1. Unmatched junction bases numbered 10, after V lost 7 bases and J lost 4 bases. Per the germline V gene, CDR1 is SGHNT and CDR2 is YYREEE (reference sequence). The CDR3 has 16 residues. The CDR3 nucleotides read TGTGCCAGCGCTAAGACAGGGGGCGTGAATAATGAAAAACTGTTTTTT. This codes for CASAKTGGVNNEKLFF.

This chain joins TRBV2 and TRBJ1-2; no firm D call. V lost 2 bases to trimming and J lost 8 bases, with 6 bases between them. This CDR3 has 11 amino acids. Per the germline V gene, CDR1 is SNHLY and CDR2 is FYNNEI. The CDR3 DNA reads as TGTGCCAGCAGTGAATGGCACGGCTACACCTTC. This sequence encodes CASSEWHGYTF.

The chain recombines TRBV6-5 with TRBJ2-7, with a possible D match to TRBD2 (6 bases). The CDR3 is 12 amino acids. Germline CDR1 and CDR2: MNHEY and SVGAGI. Trimming took 8 bases from V and 5 from J, leaving 13 bases between them. The CDR3 loop reads CASHRASDEQYF. The CDR3 DNA follows: TGTGCCAGCCATAGGGCTAGCGACGAGCAGTACTTC.

This chain connects TRBV5-4 to TRBJ2-7, with D possibly TRBD1 on 5 matching bases. The CDR3 contains 14 residues. CDR1 and CDR2 from the germline V gene are SGHNT and YYREEE (reference sequence). V lost 0 bases to trimming and J lost 3 bases, with 10 bases between them. The CDR3 DNA reads TGTGCCAGCAGCTTGGACAGGACAATCTACGAGCAGTACTTC. It translates to CASSLDRTIYEQYF.

This chain connects TRBV11-2 to TRBJ1-2; D is undetermined. CDR1 and CDR2 (germline): SGHAT, FQNNGV. V was clipped by 1 base and J by 7 bases, with 19 bases between them. This CDR3 contains 16 residues. The chain's CDR3 is CASSLVTTHPMGGYTF. As DNA, the CDR3 is TGTGCCAGCAGCTTAGTAACGACACACCCAATGGGTGGCTACACCTTC.

The chain uses TRBV7-6 and TRBJ2-7, with D perhaps matching TRBD2 (6 bases). Per germline, CDR1 SGHVS and CDR2 FNYEAQ. Trimming pared 1 base from V and 6 bases from J, leaving 13 bases between. CDR3 length equals 14 residues. The CDR3 DNA reads as TGTGCCAGCAGCTTAGTATATGGAGGGCCCGAGCAGTACTTC. Its translation is CASSLVYGGPEQYF.